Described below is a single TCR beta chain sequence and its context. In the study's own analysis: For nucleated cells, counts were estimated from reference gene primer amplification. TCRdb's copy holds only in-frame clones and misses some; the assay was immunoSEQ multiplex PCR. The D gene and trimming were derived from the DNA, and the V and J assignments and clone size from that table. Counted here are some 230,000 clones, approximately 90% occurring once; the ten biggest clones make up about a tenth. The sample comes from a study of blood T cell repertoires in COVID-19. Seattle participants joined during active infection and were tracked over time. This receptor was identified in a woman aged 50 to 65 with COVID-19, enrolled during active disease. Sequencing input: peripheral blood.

Here the CDR3 reads CASSDPSQAGANVLTF. The CDR3 DNA reads TGCGCCAGCAGTGATCCCTCACAGGCTGGGGCCAACGTCCTGACTTTC. J is TRBJ2-6 and V is TRBV10-2, with D maybe TRBD1 (5 bases). V was trimmed by 3 bases and J by 2 bases, leaving 11 bases between them. CDR3 length equals 16 residues. The germline CDR1 and CDR2 sequences are WSHSY and SAAADI.